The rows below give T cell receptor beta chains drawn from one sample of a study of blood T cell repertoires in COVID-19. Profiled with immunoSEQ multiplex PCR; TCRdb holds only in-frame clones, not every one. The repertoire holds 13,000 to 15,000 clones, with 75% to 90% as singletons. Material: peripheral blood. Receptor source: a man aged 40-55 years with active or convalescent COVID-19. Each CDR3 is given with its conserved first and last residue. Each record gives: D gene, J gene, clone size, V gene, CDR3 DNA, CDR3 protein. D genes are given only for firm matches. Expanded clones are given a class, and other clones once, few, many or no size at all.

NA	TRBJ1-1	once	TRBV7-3	TGTGCCAGCAGCTTAGCAGAGAACACTGAAGCTTTCTTT	CASSLAENTEAFF
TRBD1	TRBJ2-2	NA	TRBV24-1	TGTGCCACCAGTGATTTGGGCAGGGGGCTGACCGGGGAGCTGTTTTTT	CATSDLGRGLTGELFF
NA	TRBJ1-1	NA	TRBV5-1	TGCGCCAGCAGCTTGGGGGCAGACCACACTGAAGCTTTCTTT	CASSLGADHTEAFF
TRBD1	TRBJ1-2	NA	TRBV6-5	TGTGCCAGCAGTTACTCCCGACAGGGTGGCGGTCTGGGCTACACCTTC	CASSYSRQGGGLGYTF
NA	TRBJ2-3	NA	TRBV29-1	TGCAGCGTTGAAGAAGGGACTCCCGGGGATACGCAGTATTTT	CSVEEGTPGDTQYF
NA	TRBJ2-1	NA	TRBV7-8	TGTGCCAGCAGCTTACTGAGGAGCTCCTACAATGAGCAGTTCTTC	CASSLLRSSYNEQFF
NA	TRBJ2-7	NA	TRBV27	TGTGCCAGCAGTCCTTGGACTGCTTTACCGGGAGAGCAGTACTTC	CASSPWTALPGEQYF
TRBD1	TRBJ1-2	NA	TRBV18	TGTGCCAGCTCACCACCGACAGGGGATTACTATGGCTACACCTTC	CASSPPTGDYYGYTF
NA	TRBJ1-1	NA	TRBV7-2	TGTGCCAGCAGCTTCTCTAGACAGAGTACTGAAGCTTTCTTT	CASSFSRQSTEAFF
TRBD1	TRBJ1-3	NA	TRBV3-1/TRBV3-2	TGTGCCAGCAGCCCCCGGGGGACAGAACGAAACACCATATATTTT	CASSPRGTERNTIYF
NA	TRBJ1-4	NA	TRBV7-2	TGTGCCAGCAGCTTGGGGGGGCCGGGTGAAAAACTGTTTTTT	CASSLGGPGEKLFF
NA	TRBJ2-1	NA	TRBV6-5	TGTGCCAGCAGAGGGGTGGGGGGAATTGTAGATGAGCAGTTCTTC	CASRGVGGIVDEQFF
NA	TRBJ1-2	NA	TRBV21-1	TGTGCCAGCAGCAAATCTTACAGGGGCGGTGGCTACACCTTC	CASSKSYRGGGYTF
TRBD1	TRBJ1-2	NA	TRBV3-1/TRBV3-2	TGTGCCAGCAGCCGGACAGGGGGAAGGAAAGGCTACACCTTC	CASSRTGGRKGYTF
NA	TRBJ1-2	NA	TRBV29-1	TGCAGCGTTGAAGGGCGGACAGTCGACTATGGCTACACCTTC	CSVEGRTVDYGYTF
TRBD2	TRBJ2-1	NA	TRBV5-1	TGCGCCAGCAGCTTAGGGCTAGCGGGGGGTGATGAGCAGTTCTTC	CASSLGLAGGDEQFF
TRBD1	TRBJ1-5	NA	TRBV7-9	TGTGCCAGCAGCACTGACGGGACAGGGTTTGATCAGCCCCAGCATTTT	CASSTDGTGFDQPQHF
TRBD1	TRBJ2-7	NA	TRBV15	TGTGCCACCAGCAGAGGGCCAAACTGGGACAGGGGGCGCGAGCAGTACTTC	CATSRGPNWDRGREQYF
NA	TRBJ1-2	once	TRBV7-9	TGTGCCAGCAGCTCTCTGGGGGTGGGAGGCGGTGGCTACACCTTC	CASSSLGVGGGGYTF
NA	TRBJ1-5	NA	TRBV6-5	TGTGCCAGCTGTCCCGGGGGCAATCAGCCCCAGCATTTT	CASCPGGNQPQHF
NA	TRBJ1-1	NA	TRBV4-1	TGCGCCAGCAGCCAAGGGGCGGGGAGAGGGAGCACTGAAGCTTTCTTT	CASSQGAGRGSTEAFF
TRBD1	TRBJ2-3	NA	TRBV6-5	TGTGCCAGCAGTCAATTGGACAGGAGCACAGATACGCAGTATTTT	CASSQLDRSTDTQYF
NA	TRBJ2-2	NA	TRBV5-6	TGTGCCAGCAGCTCCGGGACTTTATACACCGGGGAGCTGTTTTTT	CASSSGTLYTGELFF
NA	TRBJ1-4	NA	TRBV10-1	TGCGCCAGCAGTGCGGCAGGGGAGGAAAAACTGTTTTTT	CASSAAGEEKLFF
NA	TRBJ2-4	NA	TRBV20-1	TGCAGTGCCAACAGAGGGAACATTCAGTACTTC	CSANRGNIQYF
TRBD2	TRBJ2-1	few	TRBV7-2	TGTGCCAGCAGCTTTCCCCCAAATGGGGCTAGCGGGGCAAATGAGCAGTTCTTC	CASSFPPNGASGANEQFF
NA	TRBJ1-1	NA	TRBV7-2	TGTGCCAGCAGCTTAGCAGCGGGGAACACTGAAGCTTTCTTT	CASSLAAGNTEAFF
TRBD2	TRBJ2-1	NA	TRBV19	TGTGCCAGTAGTATACTGTCCACGGGCGGGGGGGTGTATGAGCAGTTCTTC	CASSILSTGGGVYEQFF
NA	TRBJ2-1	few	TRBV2	TGTGCCAGCAGTGCTGAGGAGCAGGAGCAGTTCTTC	CASSAEEQEQFF
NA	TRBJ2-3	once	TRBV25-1	TGTGCCAGCAGTGACGGGGGGGACAGGGTCAGAGATACGCAGTATTTT	CASSDGGDRVRDTQYF
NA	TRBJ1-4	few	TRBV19	TGTGCCAGTATGAGAACCCCAACGGGTAATGAAAAACTGTTTTTT	CASMRTPTGNEKLFF
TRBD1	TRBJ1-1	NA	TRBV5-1	TGCGCCAGCAGCTTCACAGGGGAGAACACTGAAGCTTTCTTT	CASSFTGENTEAFF
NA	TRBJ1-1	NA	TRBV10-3	TGTGCCATCAGTGACATAGCGGGGGGGAACACTGAAGCTTTCTTT	CAISDIAGGNTEAFF
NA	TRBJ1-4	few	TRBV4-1	TGCGCCAGCAGCCGCGAGTCAGGACAGCGCGGATATAGGCTGTTTTTT	CASSRESGQRGYRLFF
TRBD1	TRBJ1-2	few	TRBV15	TGTGCCACCAGCAGAGGTCTCAGTGGGGGACAGACTTATGGCTACACCTTC	CATSRGLSGGQTYGYTF
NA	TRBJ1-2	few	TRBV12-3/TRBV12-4	TGTGCCAGCAGCCTGGATAGGACTAGCTCCTACACCTTC	CASSLDRTSSYTF
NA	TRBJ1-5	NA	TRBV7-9	TGTGCCAGTTCTGAGGGATCCGGTCAGCCCCAGCATTTT	CASSEGSGQPQHF
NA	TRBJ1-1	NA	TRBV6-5	TGTGCCAGCAGCTCCACAGGGAACACTGAAGCTTTCTTT	CASSSTGNTEAFF
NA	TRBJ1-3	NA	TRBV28	TGTGCCAGCACAGGGCAGCTGGTCTCTGGAAACACCATATATTTT	CASTGQLVSGNTIYF
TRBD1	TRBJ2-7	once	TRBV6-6	TGTGCCAGCAGTTTCGAGACAGGGGGCGCAAAGTACTTC	CASSFETGGAKYF
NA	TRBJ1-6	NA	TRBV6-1	TGTGCCAGCAGTGTTGCCACCCGGAGCTCCTATAATTCACCCCTCCACTTT	CASSVATRSSYNSPLHF
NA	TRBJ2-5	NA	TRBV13	TGTGCCAGCTCTGAGGCCGAAGAGACCCAGTACTTC	CASSEAEETQYF
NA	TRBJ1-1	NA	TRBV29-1	TGCAGCGTTGAAGTGGAAGGGAGGGAACAAAAGTTT	CSVEVEGREQKF
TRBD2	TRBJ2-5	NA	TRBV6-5	TGTGCCAGCAGCCGATTAGCGGGGGGCCACGAGACCCAGTACTTC	CASSRLAGGHETQYF
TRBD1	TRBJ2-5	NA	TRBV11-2	TGTGCCAGCAGCTTTGGGACAGGGATTGAGACCCAGTACTTC	CASSFGTGIETQYF
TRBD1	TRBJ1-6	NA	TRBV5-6	TGTGCCAGCAGCTGGCAGGGGGGCTCGGTTAATTCACCCCTCCACTTT	CASSWQGGSVNSPLHF
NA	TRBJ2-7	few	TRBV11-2	TGTGCCAGCAGCTTAGACCCAGGGGCCTACGAGCAGTACTTC	CASSLDPGAYEQYF
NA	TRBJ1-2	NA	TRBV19	TGTGCCAGTAGTATAGGATCCCGGTTGTATGGCTACACCTTC	CASSIGSRLYGYTF
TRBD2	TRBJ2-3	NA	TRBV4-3	TGCGCCAGCAGCCAAGCCCTCACCGGGGGGGGATTCCGCGAGGGAGATACGCAGTATTTT	CASSQALTGGGFREGDTQYF
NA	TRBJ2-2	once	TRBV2	TGTGCCAGCAGTGAAGTGGGGCGCACCGGGGAGCTGTTTTTT	CASSEVGRTGELFF
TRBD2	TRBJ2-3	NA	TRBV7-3	TGTGCCAGCAGCCAAATCCCGACTAGCGCGGCCACGGGTACGCAGTATTTT	CASSQIPTSAATGTQYF